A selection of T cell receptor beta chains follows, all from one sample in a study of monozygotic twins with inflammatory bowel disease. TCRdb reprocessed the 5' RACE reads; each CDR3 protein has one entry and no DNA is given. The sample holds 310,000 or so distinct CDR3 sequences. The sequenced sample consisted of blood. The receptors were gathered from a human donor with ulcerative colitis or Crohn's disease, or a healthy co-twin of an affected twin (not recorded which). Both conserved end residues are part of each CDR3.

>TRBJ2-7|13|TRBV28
CASRNSPTYEQYF
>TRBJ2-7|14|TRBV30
CAWSVKREADEQYF
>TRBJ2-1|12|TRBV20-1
CSARMRENEQFF
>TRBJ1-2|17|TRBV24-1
CATRRDKGPIGDYGYTF
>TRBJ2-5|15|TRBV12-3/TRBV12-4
CASSPSGSRQETQYF
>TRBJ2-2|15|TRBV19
CASRRGDPNTGELFF
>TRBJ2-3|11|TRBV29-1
CSMSQGSTQYF
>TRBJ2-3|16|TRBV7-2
CASSSTSGGGTDTQYF
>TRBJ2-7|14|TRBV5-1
CASSPGTGQREQYF
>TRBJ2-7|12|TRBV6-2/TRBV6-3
CASARGMGEQYF
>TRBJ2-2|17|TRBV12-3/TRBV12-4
CASSQARGGTNTGELFF
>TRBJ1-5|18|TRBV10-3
CAISDQTRTGNSNQPQHF
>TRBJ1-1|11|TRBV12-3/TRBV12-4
CASGVGESAFF
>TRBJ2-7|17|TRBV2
CASSVSVQDISSYEQYF
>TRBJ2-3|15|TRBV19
CASSREAVPGNTQYF
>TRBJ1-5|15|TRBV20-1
CSARDWREGNQPQHF
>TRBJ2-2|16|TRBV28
CARSFLGLADTGELFF
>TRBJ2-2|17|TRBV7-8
CASSFRATSTNTGELYF
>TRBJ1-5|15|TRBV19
CASSITGGGNQPQHF
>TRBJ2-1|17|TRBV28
CASSEPGLAERHNEQFF
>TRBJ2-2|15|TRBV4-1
CATSVLAGGAGELFF
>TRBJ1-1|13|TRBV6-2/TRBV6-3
CASSYASWTEAFF
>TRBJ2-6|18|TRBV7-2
CASSLGPGSSSGANVLTF
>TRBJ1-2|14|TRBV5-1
CASSWDAANYGYTF
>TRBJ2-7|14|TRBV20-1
CSARETSGIYEQYF
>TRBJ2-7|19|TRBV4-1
CASSPAFRLPGQSSYEQYF
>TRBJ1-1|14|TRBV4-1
CASSPIPLNTEAFF
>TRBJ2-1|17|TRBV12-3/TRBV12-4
CASSLAPWLAGINEQFF
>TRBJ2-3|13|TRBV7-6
CASSSLYTDTRYF
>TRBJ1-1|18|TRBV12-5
CASGLKTQRTGPLSEAFF
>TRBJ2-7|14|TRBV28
CASSPPSRSYEQYF